The 10 T cell receptor beta chains reported below all come from one sample, sequenced in a study of T cells in Graves' hyperthyroidism and ophthalmopathy. Amplified regions were TCR beta CDR3 sequences from RNA transcripts. When the TCR CDR3 underwent first-round RT-PCR, the HTBI primer set was used. In TCRdb, the multiplex PCR reads were re-called with MiXCR into one record per CDR3 protein. The data hold some 460,000 distinct CDR3 sequences, with less than 20% observed a single time. The sequencing sample was made of blood. Receptors were obtained from a woman aged 18-29 years with Graves' hyperthyroidism.

A few counts support this clonotype. V gene TRBV5-4 combines with J gene TRBJ2-3; TRBD2 agrees at 10 bases. Germline-derived CDR1 and CDR2 are SGHNT and YYREEE (reference sequence). The CDR3 length is 16 residues. The junction had 9 bases not matched to a gene; V was cut back by 6 bases and J by 2 bases. CDR3 bases: TGTGCCAGCAATTTAGCGGGGGGCCTCATCACAGATACGCAGTATTTT. Amino acids: CASNLAGGLITDTQYF.

This clonotype was seen many times. This chain's CDR3 is CASSSWDGSSYEQYF. The CDR3 nucleotides read TGTGCCAGCAGCTCCTGGGACGGGAGCTCCTACGAGCAGTACTTC. J is TRBJ2-7 and V is TRBV7-9, with D possibly being TRBD2 (6 bases). This CDR3 is 15 amino acids long. Trimming removed 4 bases from V and 0 bases from J, with 13 bases in between. In germline, CDR1 is SEHNR, CDR2 FQNEAQ (reference sequence).

V and J are TRBV11-3 and TRBJ2-1; 11 nucleotides align to TRBD2. The CDR3 spans 18 residues. Germline-derived CDR1 and CDR2 are SGHNT and YENEEA. V shed 0 bases, J shed 8 bases, and the junction held 12 bases outside the gene matches. CDR3 DNA: TGTGCCAGCAGCTTAGAACAGGTCGGGCTAGCGGGAGGCGATGAGCAGTTCTTC. Its protein is CASSLEQVGLAGGDEQFF. Based on the CDR3 plus reference TRBV11-3 and TRBJ2-1, the full variable domain is EAGVVQSPRYKIIEKKQPVAFWCNPISGHNTLYWYLQNLGQGPELLIRYENEEAVDDSQLPKDRFSAERLKGVDSTLKIQPAELGDSAVYLCASSLEQVGLAGGDEQFFGPGTRLTVL.

Many counts were recorded for this clonotype. This chain joins TRBV12-3 or TRBV12-4 and TRBJ2-7; D perhaps matches TRBD1 (6 bases). V was trimmed by 6 bases and J by 6 bases, leaving 15 bases between them. The CDR3 contains 13 residues. CDR3 residues: CASSSGVVIEQYF. CDR3 bases: TGTGCCAGCAGCTCAGGGGTGGTTATCGAGCAGTACTTC.

This clonotype was observed many times. The chain couples TRBV3-1 to TRBJ2-1; possible D gene TRBD1, 6 bases. The germline gives CDR1 LGHDT, CDR2 YNNKEL (reference sequence). The CDR3 consists of 14 residues. V was pared by 5 bases and J by 8 bases, with 16 bases between. The CDR3: CASSGRHRQDEQFF. The CDR3 DNA reads TGTGCCAGCAGCGGACGACACCGACAGGATGAGCAGTTCTTC.

The sample holds a few counts of this clonotype. The chain uses TRBV5-6 and TRBJ1-3; the D is unclear. Trimming stripped 7 bases from V and 2 bases from J, with 16 bases between. The CDR3 runs to 15 residues. Germline-derived CDR1 and CDR2 are SGHDT and YYEEEE. DNA of the CDR3: TGTGCCAGCCGAAACGCAGCGGGTGCTGGAAACACCATATATTTT. This encodes CASRNAAGAGNTIYF.

The chain joins TRBV12-3 or TRBV12-4 to TRBJ2-2; D perhaps matches TRBD2 (6 bases). The V end lost 5 bases, the J end lost 5 bases, and 15 bases lay between the germline ends. The CDR3 length is 15 residues. CDR3 sequence (DNA): TGTGCCAGCAGTCCGGAGGGTCGCTCAACCGGGGAGCTGTTTTTT. Amino acids: CASSPEGRSTGELFF.

In its sample, this clonotype was seen many times. The genes are TRBV2 and TRBJ1-5; the D gene is possibly TRBD1 (5 bases). V lost 0 bases and J lost 2, with 20 bases in between. The V gene's germline CDR1 is SNHLY and CDR2 FYNNEI. The CDR3 extends over 19 amino acids. Here the CDR3 reads CASSEALRVVAQGNQPQHF. CDR3 sequence (DNA): TGTGCCAGCAGTGAAGCGCTTCGTGTGGTAGCACAGGGCAATCAGCCCCAGCATTTT.

This clonotype has ten or more counts. V usage is TRBV11-2 and J usage is TRBJ2-1, with unresolved D. The length of the CDR3 is 12 residues. V dropped 4 bases and J dropped 11 bases, with 12 bases sitting between them. Germline-derived CDR1 and CDR2 are SGHAT and FQNNGV. Here the CDR3 DNA reads TGTGCCAGCAGCTCCAACTCCAACCAGCAGTTCTTC. Protein sequence: CASSSNSNQQFF.

This chain joins TRBV3-1 and TRBJ2-6, with D possibly TRBD2 on 6 matching bases. This CDR3 has 14 residues. The V and J ends lost 3 bases and 3 bases respectively, with 6 bases between them. CDR1 is LGHDT and CDR2 is YNNKEL in the germline V gene (reference sequence). The CDR3 nucleotides read TGTGCCAGCAGCCACGGGGGTGGGGCCAACGTCCTGACTTTC. Its translation: CASSHGGGANVLTF.